What follows are 18 T cell receptor beta chains derived from one specimen sequenced in a study of T cell repertoires in cytomegalovirus infection. TCRdb reprocessed the reads via MiXCR and lists one record per CDR3 protein. This table holds roughly 320,000 distinct CDR3 sequences, approximately 8.9% found once. Input material: PBMCs. These receptors came from a human donor in good health (CMV status not recorded). Some clones in this sample may be carry-over from other donors' samples.

There are many counts of this clonotype. The chain couples TRBV28 to TRBJ1-2, with D hard to call. The germline V gene encodes CDR1 MDHEN and CDR2 SYDVKM. The CDR3 contains 14 residues. Trimming cost V 8 bases and J 2 bases, with 15 bases left between them. The CDR3 bases are TGTGCCAGCGGAGGCGGGAGCCTAAACTATGGCTACACCTTC. Translation gives CASGGGSLNYGYTF.

This clonotype was seen ten or more times. This chain links TRBV20-1 with TRBJ2-5; D is uncertain. The V gene's germline CDR1 is DFQATT and CDR2 SNEGSKA (reference sequence). This CDR3 has 10 amino acids. V was trimmed by 6 bases and J by 2 bases, leaving 4 bases between them. The CDR3 DNA reads as TGCAGTGCAGAACAAGAGACCCAGTACTTC. Its protein product is CSAEQETQYF.

The chain joins TRBV27 to TRBJ2-1; possibly TRBD2 for D (6 bases). The CDR3 is 14 amino acids. V was shortened by 6 bases and J by 2 bases, with 11 bases between the two germline ends. Per the germline V gene, CDR1 is MNHEY and CDR2 is SMNVEV (reference sequence). CDR3 sequence: CASSLAKAYNEQFF. The CDR3 region has the DNA TGTGCCAGCAGCCTAGCGAAGGCCTACAATGAGCAGTTCTTC.

This clonotype showed up many times. This chain uses TRBV7-2 with TRBJ1-2; D remains unclear. This CDR3 has 13 amino acids. Trimming removed 6 bases from V and 8 bases from J, with 16 bases in between. CDR1 is SGHTA and CDR2 is FQGNSA in the germline V gene. The CDR3 here is CASRPGPWEGYTF. CDR3 sequence (DNA): TGTGCCAGCAGGCCGGGCCCCTGGGAAGGCTACACCTTC.

This clonotype has at least ten counts. J is TRBJ1-4 and V is TRBV6-1; D gene uncertain. CDR3 length: 14 amino acids. Trimming took 6 bases from V and 8 from J, leaving 16 bases between them. Per the germline V gene, CDR1 is MNHNS and CDR2 is SASEGT. The CDR3 nucleotides are TGTGCCAGCAGCAATGGACCGCTAAGAGAAAAACTGTTTTTT. Protein product: CASSNGPLREKLFF.

This chain uses TRBV7-9 with TRBJ1-2; D remains unclear. This CDR3 spans 15 amino acids. V gave up 5 bases and J gave up 4 bases, with 17 bases separating them. Germline V gene data show CDR1 as SEHNR and CDR2 as FQNEAQ (reference sequence). The CDR3 here is CASSPERRLIYGYTF. The CDR3 region has the DNA TGTGCCAGCAGCCCAGAACGGAGGCTCATCTATGGCTACACCTTC.

This clonotype was observed many times. The V and J genes are TRBV7-2 and TRBJ2-3; D might be TRBD1 (9 bases). CDR1 is SGHTA and CDR2 is FQGNSA in the germline V gene. This CDR3 has 16 amino acids. Trimming shortened V by 4 bases and J by 8 bases, and 22 bases separated the two germline ends. DNA for the CDR3: TGTGCCAGCAGCTCACAGACTAGCGAGGACAGGGGTACGCAGTATTTT. The encoded protein is CASSSQTSEDRGTQYF. Full variable domain (missing parts from reference TRBV7-2 and TRBJ2-3): GAGVSQSPSNKVTEKGKDVELRCDPISGHTALYWYRQSLGQGLEFLIYFQGNSAPDKSGLPSDRFSAERTGGSVSTLTIQRTQQEDSAVYLCASSSQTSEDRGTQYFGPGTRLTVL.

This clonotype was recorded many times. The genes are TRBV7-9 and TRBJ1-5; D is uncertain. The V end was cut by 1 base, the J end by 5 bases, with 6 bases between. This CDR3 has 13 residues. Germline V gene lookup returns CDR1 SEHNR and CDR2 FQNEAQ (reference sequence). Here the CDR3 DNA reads TGTGCCAGCAGCTTAGGATCCGATCAGCCCCAGCATTTT. This gives the protein CASSLGSDQPQHF.

The sample holds many counts of this clonotype. The rearrangement uses TRBV12-3 or TRBV12-4 and TRBJ2-3, with D perhaps TRBD2 (6 bases). The CDR3 consists of 17 residues. The ends were cut back, 6 bases at V and 0 bases at J, with 19 bases in the middle. Here the CDR3 reads CASSQARGTMSTDTQYF. The CDR3 coding sequence is TGTGCCAGCAGCCAAGCCCGGGGGACGATGAGCACAGATACGCAGTATTTT.

This clonotype appeared many times. This chain connects TRBV6-1 to TRBJ2-2; D remains ambiguous. V shed 5 bases and J shed 2 bases, with 18 bases lying between them. Germline V gives CDR1 MNHNS, CDR2 SASEGT. CDR3 length equals 17 residues. CDR3 sequence (DNA): TGTGCCAGCAGTCCCCCGGGCCCCGAAAAAAACACCGGGGAGCTGTTTTTT. This encodes CASSPPGPEKNTGELFF.

This clonotype was counted many times. This chain joins TRBV6-2 or TRBV6-3 and TRBJ1-5; perhaps TRBD1 as D (6 bases). The V end was cut by 6 bases, the J end by 6 bases, with 12 bases between. This CDR3 comprises 13 residues. Germline assignment: CDR1 MNHEY and CDR2 SVGEGT. The CDR3 spells CASRTRGAQPQHF. The CDR3 DNA reads TGTGCCAGCAGAACCCGGGGGGCTCAGCCCCAGCATTTT.

The sample holds many counts of this clonotype. The chain links TRBV6-5 to TRBJ2-3; TRBD2 matches 7 bases. The V and J ends lost 2 bases and 0 bases, in that order; junction bases with no gene match: 8. Per germline, CDR1 MNHEY and CDR2 SVGAGI. The CDR3 totals 17 residues. CDR3 residues: CASSYTGTILSTDTQYF. DNA of the CDR3: TGTGCCAGCAGTTACACCGGGACTATTCTTAGCACAGATACGCAGTATTTT.

The chain recombines TRBV4-3 with TRBJ2-2; D may be TRBD1 (6 bases). V lost 4 bases to trimming and J lost 0 bases, with 12 bases between them. CDR3 length equals 16 residues. Germline V gives CDR1 LGHNA, CDR2 YSLEER. DNA of the CDR3: TGCGCCAGCAGCCGCCGGGACATTGCGAACACCGGGGAGCTGTTTTTT. It yields the protein CASSRRDIANTGELFF.

In its sample, this clonotype was seen many times. The rearrangement uses TRBV7-2 and TRBJ2-7; D call uncertain. V was cut by 5 bases and J by 6 bases, with 20 bases left in between. Germline V gene data show CDR1 as SGHTA and CDR2 as FQGNSA. This CDR3 has 15 residues. Here the CDR3 DNA reads TGTGCCAGCAGCCCATATCTCTTGGGTAGCAGCGAGCAGTACGTC. Protein product: CASSPYLLGSSEQYV.

In this sample, this clonotype turned up many times. The chain has TRBV27 and TRBJ2-1, with D tentatively TRBD2 (6 bases). Germline CDR1 reads MNHEY; CDR2 reads SMNVEV (reference sequence). The CDR3 is made up of 16 amino acids. Trimming removed 7 bases at V and 0 bases at J, with 16 bases between. CDR3 coding DNA: TGTGCCAGCACCTCCTGGGGGGAGAGCTCCTACAATGAGCAGTTCTTC. Translating it yields CASTSWGESSYNEQFF.

This clonotype has a count of ten or more. J is TRBJ1-2 and V is TRBV28; the D is unclear. V was cut by 5 bases and J by 2 bases, with 12 bases left in between. The CDR3 contains 14 residues. Germline CDR1 reads MDHEN; CDR2 reads SYDVKM. CDR3 in DNA: TGTGCCAGCAGTCCACACGGGATGAACTATGGCTACACCTTC. It yields the protein CASSPHGMNYGYTF.

This clonotype has a count of ten or more. V usage is TRBV7-8 and J usage is TRBJ1-1; 8 bases align to TRBD1. The J segment lost 10 bases and the V segment lost 5 bases, leaving 12 bases of the junction unmatched. The CDR3 is 14 residues long. CDR1 and CDR2 (germline): SGHVS, FQNEAQ. CDR3 protein: CASSVDQGALGAFF. The DNA of the CDR3 is TGTGCCAGCAGCGTAGACCAGGGGGCCCTGGGAGCTTTCTTT.

This clonotype was found many times. This chain uses TRBV7-9 with TRBJ2-7; a possible D gene is TRBD2 (6 bases). V was cut by 8 bases and J by 2 bases, with 10 bases left in between. The CDR3 spans 12 residues. Germline loops: CDR1 SEHNR, CDR2 FQNEAQ (reference sequence). The CDR3 coding sequence is TGTGCCAGCCAAGGGGAGGCCTACGAGCAGTACTTC. It specifies CASQGEAYEQYF.